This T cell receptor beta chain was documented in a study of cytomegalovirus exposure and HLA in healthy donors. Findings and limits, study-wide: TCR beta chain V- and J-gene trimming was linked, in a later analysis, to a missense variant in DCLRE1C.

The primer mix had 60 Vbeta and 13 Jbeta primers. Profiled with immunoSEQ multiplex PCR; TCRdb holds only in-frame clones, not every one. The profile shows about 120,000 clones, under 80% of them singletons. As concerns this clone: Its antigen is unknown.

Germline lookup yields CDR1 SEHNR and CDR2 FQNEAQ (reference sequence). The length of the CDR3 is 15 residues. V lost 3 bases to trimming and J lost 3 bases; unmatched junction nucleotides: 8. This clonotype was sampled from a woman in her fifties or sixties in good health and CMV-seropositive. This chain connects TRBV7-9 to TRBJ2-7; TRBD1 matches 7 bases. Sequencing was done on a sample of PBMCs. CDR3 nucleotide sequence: TGTGCCAGCAGCTTGACGGGACAGCTTTTCTACGAGCAGTACTTC. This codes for CASSLTGQLFYEQYF.